The source of this T cell receptor beta chain is a study of blood T cell repertoires in COVID-19. Data came from immunoSEQ multiplex PCR; TCRdb stores just in-frame clones and leaves some out. The repertoire consists of tens of thousands of clones, with more than 75% occurring once and the leading ten covering 5.5% to 7.5%. The ends were cut back, 8 bases at V and 1 base at J, with 8 bases in the middle. CDR1 and CDR2 (germline): SNHLY, FYNNEI. This CDR3 spans 12 amino acids. The rearrangement uses TRBV2 and TRBJ1-1, with no clear D. This clonotype was obtained from a woman aged 60 to 75 with acute or convalescent COVID-19. The source material was peripheral blood. CDR3 in DNA: TGTGCCAGCGAGGCGGAGAACACTGAAGCTTTCTTT. This codes for CASEAENTEAFF.